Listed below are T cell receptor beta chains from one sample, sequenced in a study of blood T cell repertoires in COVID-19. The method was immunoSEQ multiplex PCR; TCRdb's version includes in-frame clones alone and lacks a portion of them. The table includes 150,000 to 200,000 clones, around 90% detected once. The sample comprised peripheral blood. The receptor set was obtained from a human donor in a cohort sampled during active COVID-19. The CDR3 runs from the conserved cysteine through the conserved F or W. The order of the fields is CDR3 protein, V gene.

CASSGGRAFGEQFF | TRBV2
CASSLMAGGNGELFF | TRBV7-3
CASSRSSANTGELFF | TRBV6-6
CASSYSVGGSGNTIYF | TRBV6-5
CATSDPGNEKLFF | TRBV24-1
CASSVLAWSYNEQFF | TRBV2
CAWSVIAGGTDTQYF | TRBV30
CASSPTGTVNTEAFF | TRBV5-5
CASSPRTGTVNSPLHF | TRBV28
CSVEGKSTQYF | TRBV29-1